These 22 T cell receptor beta chains share one sample of origin, sequenced in a study of blood T cell repertoires in COVID-19. Method: immunoSEQ multiplex PCR; TCRdb's copy keeps in-frame clones and lacks some. The table shows 210,000 or so clones, with approximately 90% occurring only once. Sequenced: peripheral blood. Receptors were obtained from a woman between 40 and 55 years old with acute or convalescent COVID-19.

The chain employs TRBV25-1 and TRBJ1-3; 7 nucleotides align to TRBD1. This CDR3 has 16 residues. The J segment lost 0 bases and the V segment lost 4 bases, leaving 6 bases of the junction unmatched. The germline V gene encodes CDR1 MGHDK and CDR2 SYGVNS. The CDR3 nucleotides read TGTGCCAGCAGTGGTACAGGGGTTTTCTCTGGAAACACCATATATTTT. Translated: CASSGTGVFSGNTIYF. The variable domain in full, with the rest retrieved from reference TRBV25-1 and TRBJ1-3, is EADIYQTPRYLVIGTGKKITLECSQTMGHDKMYWYQQDPGMELHLIHYSYGVNSTEKGDLSSESTVSRIRTEHFPLTLESARPSHTSQYLCASSGTGVFSGNTIYFGEGSWLTVV.

The chain recombines TRBV30 with TRBJ2-3; 9 bases are a match to TRBD1. The trim removed 5 bases at V and 12 bases at J, leaving 9 bases unmatched. The length of the CDR3 is 12 residues. Germline assignment: CDR1 GTSNPN and CDR2 SVGIG (reference sequence). CDR3 in amino acids: CAWGPNRGRQYF. CDR3 DNA sequence: TGTGCCTGGGGACCAAACAGGGGGCGCCAGTATTTT.

The CDR3 DNA is TGTGCTAGTGGTTCGTCACTACTTAACTACGAGCAGTACGTC. It specifies CASGSSLLNYEQYV. The rearrangement uses TRBV12-5 and TRBJ2-7; D is unclear. Germline V gives CDR1 LGHNT, CDR2 FRNRAP. The V end lost 4 bases, the J end lost 3 bases, and 13 bases lay between the germline ends. CDR3 length equals 14 residues.

This sequence joins TRBV2 and TRBJ1-5; D is unclear. Germline lookup yields CDR1 SNHLY and CDR2 FYNNEI. Trimming cost V 6 bases and J 2 bases, with 8 bases left between them. The CDR3 totals 13 residues. The DNA of the CDR3 is TGTGCCAGCAGACGGAGAGGCAATCAGCCCCAGCATTTT. Its translation: CASRRRGNQPQHF.

The chain carries TRBV10-2 and TRBJ2-1, with 8 bases matching TRBD2. The CDR3 runs 18 residues. Germline assignment: CDR1 WSHSY and CDR2 SAAADI. The V and J ends lost 8 bases and 1 base, in that order; junction bases with no gene match: 16. As DNA, the CDR3 is TGCGCCAGCTATGCCGTAAGCGGGGGTACCACTTCCTACAATGAGCAGTTCTTC. Residues: CASYAVSGGTTSYNEQFF.

The rearrangement joins TRBV6-6 to TRBJ2-1, with TRBD2 matching 7 bases. Per germline, CDR1 MNHNY and CDR2 SVGAGI (reference sequence). V gave up 6 bases and J gave up 9 bases; unmatched junction bases: 8. The CDR3 extends over 13 amino acids. In DNA form, the CDR3 reads TGTGCCAGCAGCTGGGGTGGGGAGGGTGAGCAGTTCTTC. This codes for CASSWGGEGEQFF.

The J gene is TRBJ2-1, the V gene TRBV2; 7 bases match TRBD1. CDR1 and CDR2 from the germline V gene are SNHLY and FYNNEI. CDR3 length: 15 amino acids. V was pared by 8 bases and J by 5 bases, with 12 bases of the junction left unmatched. The CDR3 loop is CASGRQGVVHNEQFF. In DNA form, the CDR3 reads TGTGCCAGCGGAAGACAGGGAGTCGTCCACAATGAGCAGTTCTTC.

The chain recombines TRBV25-1 with TRBJ2-5; 8 nucleotides align to TRBD2. The CDR3 extends over 16 amino acids. The germline gives CDR1 MGHDK, CDR2 SYGVNS. V was pared by 1 base and J by 5 bases, with 9 bases of the junction left unmatched. The CDR3 DNA is TGTGCCAGCAGTGAATGGGGTAGCGGGGAGGCGGAGACCCAGTACTTC. Amino acids: CASSEWGSGEAETQYF.

The J gene is TRBJ1-6, the V gene TRBV10-1; maybe TRBD1 (6 bases). Germline V gene lookup returns CDR1 WNHNN and CDR2 SYGVQD (reference sequence). V was pared by 6 bases and J by 9 bases, with 15 bases between. This CDR3 has 14 amino acids. The CDR3 nucleotides read TGCGCCAGCAGCCTACAGGGCACTAGTTCACCCCTCCACTTT. Translation: CASSLQGTSSPLHF.

V is TRBV27 and J is TRBJ1-5; D call uncertain. Germline V gene data show CDR1 as MNHEY and CDR2 as SMNVEV (reference sequence). The CDR3 is 11 amino acids. V gave up 4 bases and J gave up 10 bases, with 8 bases separating them. DNA of the CDR3: TGTGCCAGCAGTTCCAGACATCCCCAGCATTTT. Its protein is CASSSRHPQHF.

The J gene is TRBJ2-3, the V gene TRBV27; either TRBD1 or TRBD2 may supply D (9 bases each). Germline V gives CDR1 MNHEY, CDR2 SMNVEV (reference sequence). The CDR3 spans 17 residues. With 6 bases removed from V and 8 bases from J, the gap between germline ends came to 27 bases. The CDR3 sequence is CASRAQGAGTSRTTQYF. DNA of the CDR3: TGTGCCAGCAGAGCACAGGGGGCCGGGACTAGCAGAACTACGCAGTATTTT.

In this sample, this clone turned up a few times. The V and J genes are TRBV7-6 and TRBJ2-5, with 11 bases aligning to TRBD2. This CDR3 has 14 residues. Germline-derived CDR1 and CDR2 are SGHVS and FNYEAQ. V shed 5 bases, J shed 4 bases, and the junction held 3 bases outside the gene matches. The CDR3 coding sequence is TGTGCCAGCAGCATCGGACTAGCGGGAGAGACCCAGTACTTC. Its protein is CASSIGLAGETQYF.

On this clone: Within the sample, other DNA sequences also encode this same CDR3. The chain employs TRBV6-5 and TRBJ1-2; the match to TRBD1 covers 7 bases. With 5 bases clipped from V and 5 bases from J, the junction kept 5 bases outside the gene matches. There are 13 residues in the CDR3. The germline V gene has CDR1 MNHEY and CDR2 SVGAGI. In nucleotides, the CDR3 is TGTGCCAGCAGTAGGACAGGATCTTATGGCTACACCTTC. This codes for CASSRTGSYGYTF.

The chain has TRBV11-1 and TRBJ1-1; D uncertain. V lost 0 bases and J 0 bases, leaving 11 bases between the germline ends. The CDR3 spans 16 residues. The germline V gene encodes CDR1 SGHAT and CDR2 FQDESV (reference sequence). The CDR3 loop is CASSLADRRMNTEAFF. For the CDR3, the DNA is TGTGCCAGCAGCTTAGCAGATCGTAGAATGAACACTGAAGCTTTCTTT.

V gene TRBV9 combines with J gene TRBJ1-6; no reliable D call. Germline V gives CDR1 SGDLS, CDR2 YYNGEE. The ends were cut back, 2 bases at V and 6 bases at J, with 9 bases in the middle. The CDR3 contains 14 residues. CDR3 nucleotides: TGTGCCAGCAGCGTGCTGAACTCTAATTCACCCCTCCACTTT. Its translation is CASSVLNSNSPLHF.

A few counts support this clone. V gene TRBV10-3 combines with J gene TRBJ1-5; D unclear. Trimming stripped 6 bases from V and 1 base from J, with 16 bases between. The CDR3 length is 16 residues. Looked up from germline, CDR1 is ENHRY and CDR2 is SYGVKD. The CDR3: CAIRPERVPSNQPQHF. In nucleotides, the CDR3 is TGTGCCATCAGACCGGAACGGGTCCCGAGCAATCAGCCCCAGCATTTT.

The chain carries TRBV5-1 and TRBJ2-6, with D possibly matching TRBD1 (6 bases). V lost 4 bases to trimming and J lost 0 bases, with 17 bases between them. Germline values: CDR1 SGHRS, CDR2 YFSETQ. This CDR3 is 18 amino acids long. CDR3 in amino acids: CASSPKVGQRSGANVLTF. CDR3 DNA: TGCGCCAGCAGCCCGAAGGTCGGACAGCGCTCTGGGGCCAACGTCCTGACTTTC. Full variable domain (outside the CDR3, taken from reference TRBV5-1 and TRBJ2-6): KAGVTQTPRYLIKTRGQQVTLSCSPISGHRSVSWYQQTPGQGLQFLFEYFSETQRNKGNFPGRFSGRQFSNSRSEMNVSTLELGDSALYLCASSPKVGQRSGANVLTFGAGSRLTVL.

For this clone: The sample contains more than one DNA sequence encoding this CDR3. This chain connects TRBV30 to TRBJ1-1; D gene uncertain. Germline CDR1 and CDR2: GTSNPN and SVGIG (reference sequence). V shed 3 bases and J shed 5 bases, with 10 bases lying between them. The CDR3 is made up of 12 amino acids. CDR3 residues: CAWSPGETEAFF. The CDR3 nucleotides are TGTGCCTGGAGCCCGGGAGAAACTGAAGCTTTCTTT.

The chain combines TRBV2 with TRBJ1-5; 8 nucleotides line up with TRBD1. This CDR3 has 14 residues. Germline CDR1 and CDR2: SNHLY and FYNNEI. With V trimmed by 3 bases and J by 11 bases, 9 bases remained unmatched. CDR3 sequence reads: CASSDRGHEAAQHF. The DNA for the CDR3 is TGTGCCAGCAGTGACAGGGGGCACGAAGCAGCCCAGCATTTT.

The V and J genes are TRBV30 and TRBJ1-1, with D perhaps matching TRBD1 (6 bases). CDR3 size: 12 residues. From germline, CDR1 is GTSNPN and CDR2 SVGIG (reference sequence). V was clipped by 5 bases and J by 1 base, with 8 bases between them. CDR3 protein: CAWGQPNTEAFF. The CDR3 bases are TGTGCCTGGGGACAGCCGAACACTGAAGCTTTCTTT.

This chain connects TRBV6-5 to TRBJ1-1, with D hard to call. V dropped 0 bases and J dropped 5 bases, with 7 bases sitting between them. There are 13 residues in the CDR3. Germline V gives CDR1 MNHEY, CDR2 SVGAGI. The CDR3 DNA reads as TGTGCCAGCAGTTACTCGTCCTTAACTGAAGCTTTCTTT. It encodes CASSYSSLTEAFF.

The rearrangement links TRBV19 to TRBJ1-1; 8 nucleotides line up with TRBD1. J lost 0 bases, V lost 3 bases, and 15 bases had no gene match. The germline gives CDR1 LNHDA, CDR2 SQIVND (reference sequence). This CDR3 comprises 19 residues. The CDR3 DNA is TGTGCCAGTAGTATTTTTTGGGACAGGCCTCGCTCCTTGAACACTGAAGCTTTCTTT. Its translation: CASSIFWDRPRSLNTEAFF. Complete variable domain (other parts from reference TRBV19 and TRBJ1-1): DGGITQSPKYLFRKEGQNVTLSCEQNLNHDAMYWYRQDPGQGLRLIYYSQIVNDFQKGDIAEGYSVSREKKESFPLTVTSAQKNPTAFYLCASSIFWDRPRSLNTEAFFGQGTRLTVV.